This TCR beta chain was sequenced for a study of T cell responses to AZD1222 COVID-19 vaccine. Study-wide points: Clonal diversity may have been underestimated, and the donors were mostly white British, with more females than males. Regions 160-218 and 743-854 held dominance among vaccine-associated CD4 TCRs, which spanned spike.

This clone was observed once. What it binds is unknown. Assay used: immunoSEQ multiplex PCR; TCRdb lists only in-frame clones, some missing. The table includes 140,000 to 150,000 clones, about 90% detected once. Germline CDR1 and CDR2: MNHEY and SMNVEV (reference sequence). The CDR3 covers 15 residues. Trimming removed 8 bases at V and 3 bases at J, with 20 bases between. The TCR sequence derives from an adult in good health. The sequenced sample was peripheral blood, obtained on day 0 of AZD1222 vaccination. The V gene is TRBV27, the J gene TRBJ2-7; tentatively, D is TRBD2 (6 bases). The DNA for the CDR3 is TGTGCCAGCTCGGGGGTCGGGTCGATTGGCTACGAGCAGTACTTC. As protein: CASSGVGSIGYEQYF.